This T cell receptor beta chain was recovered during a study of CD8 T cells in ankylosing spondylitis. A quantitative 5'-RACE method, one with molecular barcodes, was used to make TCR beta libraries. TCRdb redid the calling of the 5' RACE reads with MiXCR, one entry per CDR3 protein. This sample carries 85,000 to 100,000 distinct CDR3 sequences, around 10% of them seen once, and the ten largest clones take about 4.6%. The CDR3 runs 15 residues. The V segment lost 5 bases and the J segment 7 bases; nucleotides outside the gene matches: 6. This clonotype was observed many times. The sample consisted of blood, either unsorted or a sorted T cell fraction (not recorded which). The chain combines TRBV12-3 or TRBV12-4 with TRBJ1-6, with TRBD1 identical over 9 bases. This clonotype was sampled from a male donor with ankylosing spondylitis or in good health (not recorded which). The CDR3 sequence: CASSGAGTGNSPLHF. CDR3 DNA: TGTGCCAGCAGTGGTGCCGGGACAGGGAATTCACCCCTCCACTTT.